The 14 T cell receptor beta chains below come from one sample, sequenced in a study of OX40 agonist ivuxolimab in advanced cancers. TCRdb's copy holds only in-frame clones and misses some; the assay was immunoSEQ multiplex PCR. The repertoire consists of some 27,000 clones, with around four fifths occurring once and the leading ten covering over 8.5%. The source was CD4+ or CD8+ T cells sorted from blood, collected in a trial of the OX40 agonist ivuxolimab. These receptors were taken from an adult with an advanced solid tumor such as melanoma, head and neck, liver or kidney cancer.

The chain couples TRBV6-6 to TRBJ2-2; perhaps TRBD2 as D (5 bases). The V gene's germline CDR1 is MNHNY and CDR2 SVGAGI (reference sequence). Trimming took off 0 bases at V and 6 bases at J, with 14 bases between the two ends. CDR3 length equals 16 residues. The DNA for the CDR3 is TGTGCCAGCAGTTACTCGAAGAGGGTAGCCTCCGGGGAGCTGTTTTTT. Amino acids: CASSYSKRVASGELFF.

In DNA, the CDR3 is TGCGCCACCGAGACAGGGCCCTACGAGCAGTACTTC. Translated, it gives CATETGPYEQYF. The V and J genes are TRBV10-2 and TRBJ2-7, with TRBD1 matching 7 bases. Looked up from germline, CDR1 is WSHSY and CDR2 is SAAADI. This CDR3 spans 12 amino acids. The ends lost 10 bases at V and 2 bases at J; junction bases unmatched: 5.

The chain combines TRBV7-3 with TRBJ2-3; tentatively, D is TRBD2 (5 bases). Looked up from germline, CDR1 is SGHTA and CDR2 is FQGTGA. Trimming removed 2 bases from V and 2 bases from J, with 11 bases in between. This CDR3 comprises 15 residues. The CDR3 sequence is CASSLVGEPTDTQYF. The CDR3, as DNA: TGTGCCAGCAGCTTAGTCGGGGAACCCACAGATACGCAGTATTTT.

The chain joins TRBV7-9 to TRBJ1-1; D not resolved. The CDR3 has 15 amino acids. The V and J ends lost 1 base and 5 bases respectively, with 14 bases between them. CDR1 is SEHNR, CDR2 FQNEAQ, per germline (reference sequence). Written as DNA, the CDR3 is TGTGCCAGCAGCTTAGGGCAAGGCAGAAGGACTGAAGCTTTCTTT. This codes for CASSLGQGRRTEAFF.

The chain uses TRBV5-5 and TRBJ1-1; no clear D gene. The germline CDR1 and CDR2 sequences are SGHKS and YYEKEE (reference sequence). This CDR3 is built from 12 residues. The germline V and J ends were trimmed by 7 bases and 10 bases, with 17 bases remaining between them. The CDR3 DNA sequence: TGTGCCAGCTGGGGAACAGCCGGAGGAGCTTTCTTT. The encoded protein is CASWGTAGGAFF.

This clone was recorded once. The chain links TRBV9 to TRBJ2-3; 13 bases align to TRBD2. CDR1 SGDLS and CDR2 YYNGEE come from the germline V gene. V lost 4 bases, J lost 6 bases, and 11 bases stayed unmatched. The CDR3 is 17 amino acids. The CDR3 DNA is TGTGCCAGCAGCCGGACTAGCGGGGGTCGACAGAGCGATACGCAGTATTTT. Translation gives CASSRTSGGRQSDTQYF.

The chain links TRBV5-1 to TRBJ2-7; D is uncertain. Per the germline V gene, CDR1 is SGHRS and CDR2 is YFSETQ. The CDR3 covers 13 residues. V lost 0 bases and J lost 5, with 9 bases in between. CDR3 DNA sequence: TGCGCCAGCAGCTTGGTTGGCCAGCACGAGCAGTACTTC. Its translation is CASSLVGQHEQYF.

V gene TRBV15 combines with J gene TRBJ2-7; 11 bases are a match to TRBD1. From germline, CDR1 is LNHNV and CDR2 YYDKDF (reference sequence). The V segment lost 8 bases and the J segment 4 bases; nucleotides outside the gene matches: 7. The CDR3 extends over 14 amino acids. CDR3 coding DNA: TGTGCCACCGGGGCGGGGACAGGGGGGTACGAGCAGTACTTC. Translating gives CATGAGTGGYEQYF.

The CDR3 coding sequence is TGCGCCAGCAGCCCGCGGGACCGATCCTACGAGCAGTACTTC. Encoded protein: CASSPRDRSYEQYF. This chain joins TRBV5-1 and TRBJ2-7; D possibly corresponds to TRBD2 (6 bases). CDR1 and CDR2 (germline): SGHRS, YFSETQ. CDR3 length: 14 residues. Trimming pared 4 bases from V and 1 base from J, leaving 12 bases between. The whole variable domain, remainder taken from reference TRBV5-1 and TRBJ2-7, is KAGVTQTPRYLIKTRGQQVTLSCSPISGHRSVSWYQQTPGQGLQFLFEYFSETQRNKGNFPGRFSGRQFSNSRSEMNVSTLELGDSALYLCASSPRDRSYEQYFGPGTRLTVT.

This chain connects TRBV4-3 to TRBJ2-1, with D perhaps assigned TRBD1 or TRBD2 (5 bases each). The CDR3 extends over 14 amino acids. The germline gives CDR1 LGHNA, CDR2 YSLEER. The V and J ends lost 4 bases and 8 bases respectively, with 15 bases between them. This chain's CDR3 is CASSLRDDLDEQFF. DNA of the CDR3: TGCGCCAGCAGCCTCAGGGACGACCTCGATGAGCAGTTCTTC.

The chain couples TRBV4-3 to TRBJ2-7; TRBD1 matches at 7 bases. The germline V gene has CDR1 LGHNA and CDR2 YSLEER. The V and J ends lost 4 bases and 4 bases, in that order; junction bases with no gene match: 10. The CDR3 loop spans 15 amino acids. The CDR3 coding sequence is TGCGCCAGCAGCCCCTCCCGACAGGGTCTTTACGAGCAGTACTTC. The encoded protein is CASSPSRQGLYEQYF.

This clone has a single count. This chain connects TRBV28 to TRBJ1-5, with D perhaps TRBD1 (5 bases). V dropped 2 bases and J dropped 6 bases, with 14 bases sitting between them. Germline values: CDR1 MDHEN, CDR2 SYDVKM. This CDR3 has 15 amino acids. CDR3 sequence: CASSLLAGGGQPQHF. CDR3 nucleotide sequence: TGTGCCAGCAGTTTACTAGCTGGGGGAGGTCAGCCCCAGCATTTT.

In this sample, this clone turned up once. This sequence joins TRBV19 and TRBJ1-5; D might be TRBD1 (5 bases). V dropped 8 bases and J dropped 1 base, with 12 bases sitting between them. CDR3 size: 14 residues. The germline gives CDR1 LNHDA, CDR2 SQIVND (reference sequence). The CDR3 is CASDGARSNQPQHF. The CDR3 DNA reads as TGTGCCAGTGACGGGGCGCGGAGCAATCAGCCCCAGCATTTT.

This rearrangement joins TRBV6-4 to TRBJ2-1, with D possibly being TRBD1 or TRBD2 (6 bases each). Trimming stripped 0 bases from V and 6 bases from J, with 12 bases between. CDR1 is MRHNA, CDR2 SNTAGT, per germline. CDR3 size: 15 residues. In DNA form, the CDR3 reads TGTGCCAGCAGTGACTCCGAGGAGGGGGGCAATGAGCAGTTCTTC. Amino acids: CASSDSEEGGNEQFF.